The sequence of this T cell receptor beta chain was determined in a study of molecular identifiers for immune sequencing clone quantification. Study-level points and caveats: Barcode sharing among identical TCR molecules could make large clones appear smaller.

Libraries used roughly 18,000 to 1,000,000 sorted naive CD8 T cells and 10%, 30% or 50% RNA input. TCRdb re-called the PCR reads through MiXCR, storing one row per CDR3 protein. The sample includes 300,000 to 350,000 distinct CDR3 sequences, around 21% of them seen just once. This clonotype has at least ten counts. Its antigen remains unknown. This receptor was obtained from a human donor in good health. Some libraries in this study had Jurkat cell RNA spiked in. Specimen: naive CD8+ T cells from blood, with Jurkat cell RNA spiked in. The subset here: FACS-sorted CD8+CD4-CCR7+CD45RA+ naive T cells.

CDR3 in DNA: TGTGCCACCAGTGAACGGGGCACTTACAATGAGCAGTTCTTC. This codes for CATSERGTYNEQFF. The chain has TRBV24-1 and TRBJ2-1; D may be TRBD1 or TRBD2 (5 bases each). V lost 4 bases and J 4 bases, leaving 10 bases between the germline ends. CDR3 length equals 14 residues. The germline V gene has CDR1 KGHDR and CDR2 SFDVKD.